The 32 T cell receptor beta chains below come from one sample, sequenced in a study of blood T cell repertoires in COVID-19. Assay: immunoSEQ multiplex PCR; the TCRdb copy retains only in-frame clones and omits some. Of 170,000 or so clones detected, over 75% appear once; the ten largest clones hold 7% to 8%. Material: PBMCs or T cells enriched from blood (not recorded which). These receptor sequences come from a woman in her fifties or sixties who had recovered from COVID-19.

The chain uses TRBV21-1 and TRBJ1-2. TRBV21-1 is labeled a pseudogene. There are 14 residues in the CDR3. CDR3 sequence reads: CASRRLGRNYGYTF. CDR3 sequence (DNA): TGTGCCAGCAGACGACTAGGACGCAACTATGGCTACACCTTC.

CDR3: CASSNTGLSGNTIYF. CDR3 sequence (DNA): TGTGCCAGCAGTAATACAGGGCTATCTGGAAACACCATATATTTT. The chain has TRBV6-5 and TRBJ1-3; maybe TRBD1 (6 bases). V shed 5 bases and J shed 1 base, with 12 bases lying between them. This CDR3 comprises 15 residues. CDR1 and CDR2 (germline): MNHEY, SVGAGI.

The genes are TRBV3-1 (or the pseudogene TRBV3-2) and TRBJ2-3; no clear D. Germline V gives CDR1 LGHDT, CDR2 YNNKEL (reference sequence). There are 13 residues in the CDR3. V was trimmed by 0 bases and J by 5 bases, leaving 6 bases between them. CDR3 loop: CASSQDRGDTQYF. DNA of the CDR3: TGTGCCAGCAGCCAAGATCGCGGAGATACGCAGTATTTT.

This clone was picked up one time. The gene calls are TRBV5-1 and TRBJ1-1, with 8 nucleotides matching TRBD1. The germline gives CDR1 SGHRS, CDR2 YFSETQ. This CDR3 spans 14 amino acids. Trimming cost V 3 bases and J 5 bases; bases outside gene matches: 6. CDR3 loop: CASSSGGPLTEAFF. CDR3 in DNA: TGCGCCAGCAGCTCAGGGGGCCCGCTTACTGAAGCTTTCTTT. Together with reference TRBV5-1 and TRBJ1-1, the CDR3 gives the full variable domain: KAGVTQTPRYLIKTRGQQVTLSCSPISGHRSVSWYQQTPGQGLQFLFEYFSETQRNKGNFPGRFSGRQFSNSRSEMNVSTLELGDSALYLCASSSGGPLTEAFFGQGTRLTVV.

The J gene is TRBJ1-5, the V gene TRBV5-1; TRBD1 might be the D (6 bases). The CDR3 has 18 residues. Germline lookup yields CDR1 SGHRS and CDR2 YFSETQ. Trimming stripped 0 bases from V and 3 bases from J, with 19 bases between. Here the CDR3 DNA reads TGCGCCAGCAGCTTGGAGGTCTGGGAGCGACAGGTCAATCAGCCCCAGCATTTT. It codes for CASSLEVWERQVNQPQHF. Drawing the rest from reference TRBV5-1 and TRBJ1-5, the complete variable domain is KAGVTQTPRYLIKTRGQQVTLSCSPISGHRSVSWYQQTPGQGLQFLFEYFSETQRNKGNFPGRFSGRQFSNSRSEMNVSTLELGDSALYLCASSLEVWERQVNQPQHFGDGTRLSIL.

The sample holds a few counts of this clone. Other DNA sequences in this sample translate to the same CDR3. The CDR3 reads CASSRTGDGYTF. In DNA form, the CDR3 reads TGCGCCAGCAGCAGGACAGGGGACGGCTACACCTTC. The gene calls are TRBV5-1 and TRBJ1-2, with 9 bases that match TRBD1. Germline lookup yields CDR1 SGHRS and CDR2 YFSETQ. With 4 bases clipped from V and 8 bases from J, the junction kept 3 bases outside the gene matches. The length of the CDR3 is 12 residues.

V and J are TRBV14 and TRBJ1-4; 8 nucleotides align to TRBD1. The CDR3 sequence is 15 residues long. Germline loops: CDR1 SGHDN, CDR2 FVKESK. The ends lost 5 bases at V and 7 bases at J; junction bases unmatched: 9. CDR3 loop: CASSDRDRTGEKLFF. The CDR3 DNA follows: TGTGCCAGCAGCGATAGGGACAGGACGGGTGAAAAACTGTTTTTT.

The CDR3 is CASSLESSSYGYTF. The CDR3 bases are TGCGCCAGCAGCTTGGAAAGCTCTAGCTATGGCTACACCTTC. The chain employs TRBV5-1 and TRBJ1-2, with no clear D. Germline values: CDR1 SGHRS, CDR2 YFSETQ. Trimming removed 0 bases at V and 4 bases at J, with 10 bases between. The CDR3 is made up of 14 amino acids.

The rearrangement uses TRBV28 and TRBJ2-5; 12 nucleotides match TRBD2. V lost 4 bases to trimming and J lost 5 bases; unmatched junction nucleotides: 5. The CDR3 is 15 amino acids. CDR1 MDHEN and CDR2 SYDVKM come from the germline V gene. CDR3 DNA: TGTGCCAGCAGTTCCCTAGCGGGAGGGGAGGAGACCCAGTACTTC. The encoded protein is CASSSLAGGEETQYF. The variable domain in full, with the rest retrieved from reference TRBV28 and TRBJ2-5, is DVKVTQSSRYLVKRTGEKVFLECVQDMDHENMFWYRQDPGLGLRLIYFSYDVKMKEKGDIPEGYSVSREKKERFSLILESASTNQTSMYLCASSSLAGGEETQYFGPGTRLLVL.

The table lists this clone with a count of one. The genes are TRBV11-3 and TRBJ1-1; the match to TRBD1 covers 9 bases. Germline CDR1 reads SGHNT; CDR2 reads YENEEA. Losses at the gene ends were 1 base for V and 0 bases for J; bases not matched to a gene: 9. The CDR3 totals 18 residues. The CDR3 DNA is TGTGCCAGCAGCTTAGTCCAGGGACAGGGATCGATGAACACTGAAGCTTTCTTT. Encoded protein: CASSLVQGQGSMNTEAFF.

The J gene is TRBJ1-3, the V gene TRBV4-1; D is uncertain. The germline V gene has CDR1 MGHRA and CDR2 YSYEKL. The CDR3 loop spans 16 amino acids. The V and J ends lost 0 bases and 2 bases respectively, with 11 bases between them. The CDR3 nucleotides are TGCGCCAGCAGCCAAGAATCCGCCAAGCCTGGAAACACCATATATTTT. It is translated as CASSQESAKPGNTIYF.

Here the CDR3 reads CASSKSPGQGALDTGELFF. The CDR3 DNA sequence: TGTGCCAGCAGCAAATCCCCCGGACAGGGGGCTTTAGACACCGGGGAGCTGTTTTTT. The chain joins TRBV21-1 to TRBJ2-2; the tabulated D call, TRBD1, remains unverified against the DNA. TRBV21-1 is a pseudogene segment. The length of the CDR3 is 19 residues.

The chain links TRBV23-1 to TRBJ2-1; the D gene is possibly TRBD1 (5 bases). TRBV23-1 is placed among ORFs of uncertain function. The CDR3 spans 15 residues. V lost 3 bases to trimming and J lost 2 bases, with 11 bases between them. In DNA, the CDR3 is TGCGCCAGCAGTCAGCGACAGTTCACCTACAATGAGCAGTTCTTC. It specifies CASSQRQFTYNEQFF.

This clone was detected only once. For the CDR3, the DNA is TGCGCCAGCAGCTTGGTATCGGGACAGGGGGCTTGGGCCAAAAACATTCAGTACTTC. It translates to CASSLVSGQGAWAKNIQYF. V usage is TRBV5-1 and J usage is TRBJ2-4, with 12 nucleotides matching TRBD1. CDR3 length: 19 amino acids. V trimming: 0 bases; J trimming: 1 base; junction bases outside the gene matches: 8. The germline CDR1 and CDR2 sequences are SGHRS and YFSETQ.

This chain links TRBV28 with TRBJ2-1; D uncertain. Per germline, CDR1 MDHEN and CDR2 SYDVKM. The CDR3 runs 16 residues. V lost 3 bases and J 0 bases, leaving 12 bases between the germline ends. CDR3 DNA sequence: TGTGCCAGCAGTTTGGCTAGTACCGCCTCCTACAATGAGCAGTTCTTC. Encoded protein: CASSLASTASYNEQFF.

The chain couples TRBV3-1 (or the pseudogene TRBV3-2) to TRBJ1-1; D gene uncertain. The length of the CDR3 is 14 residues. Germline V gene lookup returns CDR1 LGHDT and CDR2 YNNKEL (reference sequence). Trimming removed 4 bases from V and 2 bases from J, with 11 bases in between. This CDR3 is CASSPHGQNTEAFF. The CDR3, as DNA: TGTGCCAGCAGCCCCCACGGTCAAAACACTGAAGCTTTCTTT.

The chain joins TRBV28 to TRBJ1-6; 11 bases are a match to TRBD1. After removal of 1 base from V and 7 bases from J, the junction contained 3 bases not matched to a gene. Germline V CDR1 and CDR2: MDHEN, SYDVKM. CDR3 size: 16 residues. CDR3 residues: CASSLFRDRGNSPLHF. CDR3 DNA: TGTGCCAGCAGTTTATTTAGGGACAGGGGGAATTCACCCCTCCACTTT.

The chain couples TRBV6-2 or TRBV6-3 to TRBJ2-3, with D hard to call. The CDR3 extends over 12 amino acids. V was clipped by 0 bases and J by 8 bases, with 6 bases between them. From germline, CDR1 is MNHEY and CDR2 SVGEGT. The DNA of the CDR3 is TGTGCCAGCAGTTACTCGATCGGTACGCAGTATTTT. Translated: CASSYSIGTQYF.

The CDR3 nucleotides are TGTGCCAGCAGTTCACCGGGACTATTCCACGAGCAGTACTTC. Residues: CASSSPGLFHEQYF. The J gene is TRBJ2-7, the V gene TRBV27, with TRBD2 matching 7 bases. Germline V gives CDR1 MNHEY, CDR2 SMNVEV (reference sequence). V lost 4 bases to trimming and J lost 5 bases; unmatched junction nucleotides: 8. CDR3 length: 14 residues.

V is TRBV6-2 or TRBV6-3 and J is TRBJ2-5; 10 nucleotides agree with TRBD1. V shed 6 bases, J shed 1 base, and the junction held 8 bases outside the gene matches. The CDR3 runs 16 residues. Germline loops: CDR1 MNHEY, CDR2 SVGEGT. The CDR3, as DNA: TGTGCCAGCAGCCCCGGGACAGGGGCCTTCCAAGAGACCCAGTACTTC. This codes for CASSPGTGAFQETQYF.

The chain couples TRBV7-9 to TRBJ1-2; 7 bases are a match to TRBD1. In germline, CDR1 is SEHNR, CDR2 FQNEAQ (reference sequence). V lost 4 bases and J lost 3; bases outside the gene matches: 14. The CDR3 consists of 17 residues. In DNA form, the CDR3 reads TGTGCCAGCAGCTCCCTCGGACAGGCCTTGAGGGACTATGGCTACACCTTC. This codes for CASSSLGQALRDYGYTF. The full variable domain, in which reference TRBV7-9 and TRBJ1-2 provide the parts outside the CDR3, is DTGVSQNPRHKITKRGQNVTFRCDPISEHNRLYWYRQTLGQGPEFLTYFQNEAQLEKSRLLSDRFSAERPKGSFSTLEIQRTEQGDSAMYLCASSSLGQALRDYGYTFGSGTRLTVV.

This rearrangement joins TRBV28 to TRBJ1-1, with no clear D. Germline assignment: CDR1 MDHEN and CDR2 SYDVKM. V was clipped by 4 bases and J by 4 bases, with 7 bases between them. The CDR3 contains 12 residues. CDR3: CASSSRVTEAFF. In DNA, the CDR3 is TGTGCCAGCAGTTCTCGGGTCACTGAAGCTTTCTTT.

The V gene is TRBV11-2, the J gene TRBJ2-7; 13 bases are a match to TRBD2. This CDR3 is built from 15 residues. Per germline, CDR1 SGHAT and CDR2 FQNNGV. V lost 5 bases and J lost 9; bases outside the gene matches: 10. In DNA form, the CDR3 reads TGTGCCAGCAGCCCGGGGACTAGCGGGACTACTTCGCAGTACTTC. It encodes CASSPGTSGTTSQYF.

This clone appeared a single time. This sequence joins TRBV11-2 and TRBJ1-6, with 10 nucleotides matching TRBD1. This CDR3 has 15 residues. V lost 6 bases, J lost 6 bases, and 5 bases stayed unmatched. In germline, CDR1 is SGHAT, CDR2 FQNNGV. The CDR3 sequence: CASRPGTGVNSPLHF. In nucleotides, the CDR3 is TGTGCCAGCAGACCCGGGACAGGGGTTAATTCACCCCTCCACTTT.

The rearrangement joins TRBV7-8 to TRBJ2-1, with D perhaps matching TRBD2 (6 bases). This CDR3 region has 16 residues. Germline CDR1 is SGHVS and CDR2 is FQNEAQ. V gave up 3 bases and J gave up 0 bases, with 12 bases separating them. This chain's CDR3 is CASSFNGGSSYNEQFF. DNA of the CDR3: TGTGCCAGCAGCTTTAACGGAGGGAGCTCCTACAATGAGCAGTTCTTC.

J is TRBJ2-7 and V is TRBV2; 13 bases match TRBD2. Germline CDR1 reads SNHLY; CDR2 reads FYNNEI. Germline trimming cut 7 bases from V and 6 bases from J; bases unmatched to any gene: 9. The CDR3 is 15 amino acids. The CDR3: CASTRTSGRAPEQYF. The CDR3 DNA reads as TGTGCCAGCACCAGGACTAGCGGGAGAGCCCCCGAGCAGTACTTC.

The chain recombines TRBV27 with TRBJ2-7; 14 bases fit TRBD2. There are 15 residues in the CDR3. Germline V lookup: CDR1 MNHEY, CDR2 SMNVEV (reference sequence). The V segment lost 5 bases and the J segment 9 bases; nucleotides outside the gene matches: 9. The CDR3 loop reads CASSPRTSGRSAQYF. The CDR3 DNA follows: TGTGCCAGCAGTCCCCGGACTAGCGGGAGGAGTGCGCAGTACTTC.

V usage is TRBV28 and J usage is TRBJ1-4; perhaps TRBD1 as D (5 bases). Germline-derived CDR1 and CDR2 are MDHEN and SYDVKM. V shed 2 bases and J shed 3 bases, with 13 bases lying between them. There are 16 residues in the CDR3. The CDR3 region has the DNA TGTGCCAGCAGTTTACCGGGGGAAGAAGCTAATGAAAAACTGTTTTTT. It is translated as CASSLPGEEANEKLFF. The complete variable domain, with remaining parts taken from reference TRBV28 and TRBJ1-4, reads DVKVTQSSRYLVKRTGEKVFLECVQDMDHENMFWYRQDPGLGLRLIYFSYDVKMKEKGDIPEGYSVSREKKERFSLILESASTNQTSMYLCASSLPGEEANEKLFFGSGTQLSVL.

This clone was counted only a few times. CDR3 loop: CASSPLGGRNTEAFF. CDR3 bases: TGTGCCAGCAGCCCCCTGGGTGGGAGGAACACTGAAGCTTTCTTT. J is TRBJ1-1 and V is TRBV11-2; D unclear. CDR1 SGHAT and CDR2 FQNNGV come from the germline V gene. The CDR3 totals 15 residues. Trimming removed 5 bases at V and 1 base at J, with 14 bases between.

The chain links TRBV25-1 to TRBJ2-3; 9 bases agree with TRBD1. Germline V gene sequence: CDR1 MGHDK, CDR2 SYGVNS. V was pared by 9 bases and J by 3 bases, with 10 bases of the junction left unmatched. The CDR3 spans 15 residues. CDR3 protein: CASNSGQGRTDTQYF. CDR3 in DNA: TGTGCCAGTAACTCCGGACAGGGGAGGACAGATACGCAGTATTTT.

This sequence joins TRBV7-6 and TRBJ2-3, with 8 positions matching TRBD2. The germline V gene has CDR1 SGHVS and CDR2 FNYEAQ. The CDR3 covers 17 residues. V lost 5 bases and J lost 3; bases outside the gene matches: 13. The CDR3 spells CASSPRTSLGGTDTQYF. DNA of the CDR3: TGTGCCAGCAGCCCAAGGACTAGCCTGGGTGGTACAGATACGCAGTATTTT.

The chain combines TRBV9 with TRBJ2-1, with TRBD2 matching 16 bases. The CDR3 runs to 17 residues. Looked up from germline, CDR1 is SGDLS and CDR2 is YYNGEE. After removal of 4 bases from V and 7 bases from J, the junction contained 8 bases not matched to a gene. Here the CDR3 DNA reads TGTGCCAGCAGCCCCCAGGGGGGACTAGCGGGGGGGAATGAGCAGTTCTTC. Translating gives CASSPQGGLAGGNEQFF.